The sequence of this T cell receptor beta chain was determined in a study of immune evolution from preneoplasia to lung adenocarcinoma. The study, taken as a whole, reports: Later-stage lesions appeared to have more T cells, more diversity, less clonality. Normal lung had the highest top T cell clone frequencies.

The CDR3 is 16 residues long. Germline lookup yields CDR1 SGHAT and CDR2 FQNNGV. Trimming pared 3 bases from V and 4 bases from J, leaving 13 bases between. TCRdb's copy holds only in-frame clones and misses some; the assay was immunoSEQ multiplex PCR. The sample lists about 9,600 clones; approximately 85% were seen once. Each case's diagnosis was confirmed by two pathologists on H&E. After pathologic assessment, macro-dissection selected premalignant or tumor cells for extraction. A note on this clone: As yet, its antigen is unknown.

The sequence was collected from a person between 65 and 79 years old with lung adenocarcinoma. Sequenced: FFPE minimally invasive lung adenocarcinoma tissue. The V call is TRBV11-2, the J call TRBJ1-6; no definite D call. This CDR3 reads CASSFGWAGYNSPLHF. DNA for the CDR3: TGTGCCAGCAGCTTCGGATGGGCGGGGTATAATTCACCCCTCCACTTT.